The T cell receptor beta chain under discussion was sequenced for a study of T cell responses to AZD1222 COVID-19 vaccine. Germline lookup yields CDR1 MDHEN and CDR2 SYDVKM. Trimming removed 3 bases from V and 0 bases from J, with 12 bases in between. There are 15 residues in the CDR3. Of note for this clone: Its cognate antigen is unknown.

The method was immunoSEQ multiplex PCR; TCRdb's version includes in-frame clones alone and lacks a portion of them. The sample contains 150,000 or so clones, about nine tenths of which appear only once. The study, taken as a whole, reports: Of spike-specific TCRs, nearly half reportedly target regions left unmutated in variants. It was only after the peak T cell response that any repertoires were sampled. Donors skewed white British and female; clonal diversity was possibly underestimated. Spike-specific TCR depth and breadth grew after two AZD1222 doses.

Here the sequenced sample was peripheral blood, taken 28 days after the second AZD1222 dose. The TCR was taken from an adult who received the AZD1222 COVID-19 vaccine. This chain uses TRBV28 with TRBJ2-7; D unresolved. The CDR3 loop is CASSFYLESSYEQYF. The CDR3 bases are TGTGCCAGCAGTTTTTACCTGGAGTCCTCCTACGAGCAGTACTTC.